A selection of T cell receptor beta chains follows, all from one sample in a study of blood T cell repertoires in COVID-19. The data were produced by immunoSEQ multiplex PCR, yet TCRdb's version contains in-frame clones alone and is incomplete. The data hold a few hundred thousand clones, with about 91% observed a single time. The specimen was PBMCs or T cells enriched from blood (not recorded which). These TCRs come from a woman in her forties with acute COVID-19. CDR3s include the opening cysteine and the closing phenylalanine or tryptophan. For some rows the clone size is stated as once, few or many, or as a class when expanded; others skip it.

NA	TRBV28	TRBJ2-6	CASSLLQRSGANVLTF
NA	TRBV7-9	TRBJ2-4	CASSLVGGNNIQYF
NA	TRBV7-9	TRBJ1-3	CASSLDRDGNTIYF
NA	TRBV30	TRBJ2-5	CAWSASSGRAGKTQYF
NA	TRBV25-1	TRBJ2-1	CASSPRWTPRNEQFF
NA	TRBV7-8	TRBJ2-2	CASSSPGGEAGELFF
NA	TRBV28	TRBJ1-5	CASSFTGTGNQPQHF
once	TRBV3-1/TRBV3-2	TRBJ2-5	CASTLADQETQYF
once	TRBV5-1	TRBJ2-1	CASSSGGSLNNEQFF
few	TRBV19	TRBJ1-4	CASFGDGATNEKLFF
NA	TRBV7-8	TRBJ1-1	CASSLHQGGTEAFF
NA	TRBV5-8	TRBJ1-6	CASSSGASSYNSPLHF
NA	TRBV5-1	TRBJ2-5	CASTADRARETQYF
NA	TRBV18	TRBJ1-2	CASSPRDGYTF
once	TRBV19	TRBJ1-5	CASSPQGDQPQHF
once	TRBV5-1	TRBJ2-7	CASSLDSPGTSGSYEQYF
NA	TRBV10-1	TRBJ2-4	CASSEEWSTNIQYF
NA	TRBV28	TRBJ2-5	CASSQILAGVRTQYF
NA	TRBV4-1	TRBJ2-2	CASSRDAREAPLTGELFF
NA	TRBV7-2	TRBJ2-1	CASSLALASGRVNEQFF
NA	TRBV12-3/TRBV12-4	TRBJ1-5	CASSLQRSQPQHF
NA	TRBV6-5	TRBJ2-6	CASNHRGAGANVLTF
NA	TRBV10-3	TRBJ2-3	CAISRSTDTQYF
NA	TRBV5-1	TRBJ2-4	CASSPSAPGNIQYF
NA	TRBV3-1/TRBV3-2	TRBJ2-1	CASSQRLAGVGSYNEQFF
few	TRBV6-5	TRBJ2-7	CASNSPGQGTYEQYF
once	TRBV27	TRBJ2-5	CASSLGSSAKGGETQYF
NA	TRBV18	TRBJ2-3	CASSPGLAGGPIPDTQYF
NA	TRBV7-2	TRBJ1-1	CASSLARGFNTEAFF
NA	TRBV7-2	TRBJ1-3	CASSVTASSGNTIYF
NA	TRBV10-3	TRBJ2-1	CAIRPGEIYNEQFF
NA	TRBV10-3	TRBJ2-2	CAISGGKGANTGELFF
NA	TRBV24-1	TRBJ2-3	CATSVGQGRADTQYF
NA	TRBV12-3/TRBV12-4	TRBJ2-2	CASSPDTGELFF
NA	TRBV5-8	TRBJ2-7	CASSRRSAGGYEQYF
NA	TRBV7-6	TRBJ2-5	CASTSPGSGIQETQYF
NA	TRBV19	TRBJ1-2	CASSPKTGVYGYTF